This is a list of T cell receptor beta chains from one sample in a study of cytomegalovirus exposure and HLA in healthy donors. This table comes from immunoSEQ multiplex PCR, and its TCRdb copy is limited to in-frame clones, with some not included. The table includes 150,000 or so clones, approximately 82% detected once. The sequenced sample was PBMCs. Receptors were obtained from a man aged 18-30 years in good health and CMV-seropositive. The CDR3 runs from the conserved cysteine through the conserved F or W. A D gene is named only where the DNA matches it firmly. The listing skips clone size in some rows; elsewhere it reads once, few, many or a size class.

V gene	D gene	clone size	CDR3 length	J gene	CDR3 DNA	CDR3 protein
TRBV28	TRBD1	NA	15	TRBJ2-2	TGTGCCAGCAGTTCAGGGGGAACGAACACCGGGGAGCTGTTTTTT	CASSSGGTNTGELFF
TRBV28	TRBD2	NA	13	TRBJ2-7	TGTGCCACATCCGGCGGGAGCTTTTACGAGCAGTACTTC	CATSGGSFYEQYF
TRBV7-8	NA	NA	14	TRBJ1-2	TGTGCCAGCAGCTCGGCGGGAGATAACTATGGCTACACCTTC	CASSSAGDNYGYTF
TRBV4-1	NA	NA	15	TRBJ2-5	TGCGCCAGCAGCCCTGCTAGCGTTCCCATGGAGACCCAGTACTTC	CASSPASVPMETQYF
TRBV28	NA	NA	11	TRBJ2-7	TGTGCCAGCAGTCACATCTACGAGCAGTACTTC	CASSHIYEQYF
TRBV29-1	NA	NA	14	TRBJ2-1	TGCAGCGTGGGCCCGTTATTGGTTGAGAATGAGCAGTTCTTC	CSVGPLLVENEQFF
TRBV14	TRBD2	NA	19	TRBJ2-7	TGTGCCAGCAGCCAAGGAAGAGGGTATAGCGGGAGCCTAACCTACGAGCAGTACTTC	CASSQGRGYSGSLTYEQYF
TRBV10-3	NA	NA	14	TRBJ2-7	TGTGCCATCAGGGACACAGGGTACTCCTACGAGCAGTACTTC	CAIRDTGYSYEQYF
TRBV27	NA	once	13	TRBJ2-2	TGTGCCAGCAGAGGAGCGAACACCGGGGAGCTGTTTTTT	CASRGANTGELFF
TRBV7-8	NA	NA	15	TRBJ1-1	TGTGCCAGCAGCTTCAGGGGACCGCGGAACACTGAAGCTTTCTTT	CASSFRGPRNTEAFF
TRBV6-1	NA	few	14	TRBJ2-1	TGTGCCAGCGGTGGGACCCCGAGGGACAATGAGCAGTTCTTC	CASGGTPRDNEQFF
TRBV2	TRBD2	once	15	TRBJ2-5	TGTGCCTTCGGGACTAGCGGGAGGGAGCTAGAGACCCAGTACTTC	CAFGTSGRELETQYF
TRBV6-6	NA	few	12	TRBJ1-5	TGTGCCAGCAGTGTCGTCGGTCAGCCCCAGCATTTT	CASSVVGQPQHF
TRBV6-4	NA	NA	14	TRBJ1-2	TGTGCCAGCAGGGGGGGTCAGGAAAACTATGGCTACACCTTC	CASRGGQENYGYTF
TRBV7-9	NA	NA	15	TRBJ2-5	TGTGCCAGCAGCTTAGTCTCGGTATCACTCGAGACCCAGTACTTC	CASSLVSVSLETQYF
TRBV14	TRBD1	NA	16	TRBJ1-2	TGTGCCAGCAGCCAACTCGACAGGGCATACAACTATGGCTACACCTTC	CASSQLDRAYNYGYTF
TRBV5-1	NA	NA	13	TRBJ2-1	TGCGCCAGCAGCTTAAGCGGTCCCAATGAGCAGTTCTTC	CASSLSGPNEQFF
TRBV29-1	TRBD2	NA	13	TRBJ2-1	TGCAGCGTGGACAGACTAGCGGGAGTTGAGCAGTTCTTC	CSVDRLAGVEQFF
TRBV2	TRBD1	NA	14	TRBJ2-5	TGTGCCAGCAGGTTTGGACAGGGGCAAGAGACCCAGTACTTC	CASRFGQGQETQYF
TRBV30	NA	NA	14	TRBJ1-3	TGTGGGGTGGGGGGATCGAGCTCTGGAAACACCATATATTTT	CGVGGSSSGNTIYF
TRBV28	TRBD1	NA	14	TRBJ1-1	TGTGCCAGCAGTTTATTGGACAGGGGAACTGAAGCTTTCTTT	CASSLLDRGTEAFF
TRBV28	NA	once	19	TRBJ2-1	TGTGCCAGCAGTACCGCAGGGGGCAGCGGGAGGACCGGGAGCAATGAGCAGTTCTTC	CASSTAGGSGRTGSNEQFF
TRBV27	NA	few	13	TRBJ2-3	TGTGCCAGCAGTTTGGGATCGGGGGATACGCAGTATTTT	CASSLGSGDTQYF
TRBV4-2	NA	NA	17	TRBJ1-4	TGTGCCAGCAGCCAATCAGGGAGGCCAGGAGTTAATGAAAAACTGTTTTTT	CASSQSGRPGVNEKLFF
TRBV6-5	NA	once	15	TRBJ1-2	TGTGCCAGCCGGGGGGGGAGCAAGGCGGAGTATGGCTACACCTTC	CASRGGSKAEYGYTF
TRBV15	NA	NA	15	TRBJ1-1	TGTGCCACCAGCAGAGATCGTACGGGAATCCCTGAAGCTTTCTTT	CATSRDRTGIPEAFF
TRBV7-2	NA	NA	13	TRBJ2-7	TGTGCCAGCAGCTTAGGACAGCTCTACGAGCAGTACTTC	CASSLGQLYEQYF
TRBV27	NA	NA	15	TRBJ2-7	TGTGCCAGCAGTTTATCGATTAGCGACCGATACGAGCAGTACTTC	CASSLSISDRYEQYF
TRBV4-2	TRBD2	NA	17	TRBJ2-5	TGTGCCAGCAGCCAAGGGACTAGCGGGAGGGCCCGGGAGACCCAGTACTTC	CASSQGTSGRARETQYF
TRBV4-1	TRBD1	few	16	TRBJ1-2	TGCGCCAGCAGCCAAGAAGAGGGACAGGCCTTCGGTGACTACACCTTC	CASSQEEGQAFGDYTF
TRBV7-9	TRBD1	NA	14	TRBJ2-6	TGTGCCAGCGACAGGGGAACTGGGGCCAACGTCCTGACTTTC	CASDRGTGANVLTF
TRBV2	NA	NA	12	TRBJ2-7	TGTGCCAGCAGTGAAGTTAGTTACGAGCAGTACTTC	CASSEVSYEQYF
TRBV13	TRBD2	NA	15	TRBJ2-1	TGTGCCAGCAGCCCGGAGGACTCGCCGGGGGGTGAGCAGTTCTTC	CASSPEDSPGGEQFF
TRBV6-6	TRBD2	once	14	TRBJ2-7	TGTGCCAGCGAAGCGGCGGGAGGATCCTACGAGCAGTACTTC	CASEAAGGSYEQYF
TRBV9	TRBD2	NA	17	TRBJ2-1	TGTGCCAGCAGCCCCAGGACTAGCGCAAACTCCTACAATGAGCAGTTCTTC	CASSPRTSANSYNEQFF
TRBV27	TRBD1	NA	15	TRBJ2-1	TGTGCCAGCAGTCCGGACAGGGGGCGCGGTAATGAGCAGTTCTTC	CASSPDRGRGNEQFF
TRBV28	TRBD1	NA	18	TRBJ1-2	TGTGCCAGCAGTTTAATAGGGGGGACAGGGGGCTTAAACTATGGCTACACCTTC	CASSLIGGTGGLNYGYTF
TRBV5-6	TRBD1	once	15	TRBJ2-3	TGTGCCAGCAGCTTGGGACAGGGGGCGAGAGATACGCAGTATTTT	CASSLGQGARDTQYF
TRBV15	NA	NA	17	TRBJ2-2	TGTGCCACCAGCAGAGCTTCCCTCTCCGGGAACACCGGGGAGCTGTTTTTT	CATSRASLSGNTGELFF
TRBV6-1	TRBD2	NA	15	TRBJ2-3	TGTGCCACCGGACTAGCGGAGACTAGCACAGATACGCAGTATTTT	CATGLAETSTDTQYF
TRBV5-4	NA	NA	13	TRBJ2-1	TGTGCCAGCAGCTTGGAGGACCGGGGGGAGCAGTTCTTC	CASSLEDRGEQFF
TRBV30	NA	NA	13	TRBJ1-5	TGTGCCTGGAGTGTGAGGGGCAATCAGCCCCAGCATTTT	CAWSVRGNQPQHF
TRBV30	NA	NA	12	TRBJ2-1	TGTGCCTGGAACAACAGAGCATGTGAGCAGTTCTTC	CAWNNRACEQFF
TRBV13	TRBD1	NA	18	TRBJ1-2	TGTGCCAGCAGCCCCTTCTCGACCGGGACAGGAAAACCCTATGGCTACACCTTC	CASSPFSTGTGKPYGYTF
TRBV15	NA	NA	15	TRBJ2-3	TGTTCCACCAGCAGAGTCCGTCTCAGCACAGATACGCAGTATTTT	CSTSRVRLSTDTQYF
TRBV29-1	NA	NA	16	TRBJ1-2	TGCAGCGTTGAAGATAGGGGGGGGGACAAGGACTATGGCTACACCTTC	CSVEDRGGDKDYGYTF
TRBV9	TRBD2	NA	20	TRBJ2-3	TGTGCCAGCAGCGACCCCCGGGTAGCGGGAGGGCACTGGGGCACAGATACGCAGTATTTT	CASSDPRVAGGHWGTDTQYF
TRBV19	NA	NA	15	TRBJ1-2	TGTGCCAGTAGTACCCCCGGGACGGGGGTCTATGGCTACACCTTC	CASSTPGTGVYGYTF